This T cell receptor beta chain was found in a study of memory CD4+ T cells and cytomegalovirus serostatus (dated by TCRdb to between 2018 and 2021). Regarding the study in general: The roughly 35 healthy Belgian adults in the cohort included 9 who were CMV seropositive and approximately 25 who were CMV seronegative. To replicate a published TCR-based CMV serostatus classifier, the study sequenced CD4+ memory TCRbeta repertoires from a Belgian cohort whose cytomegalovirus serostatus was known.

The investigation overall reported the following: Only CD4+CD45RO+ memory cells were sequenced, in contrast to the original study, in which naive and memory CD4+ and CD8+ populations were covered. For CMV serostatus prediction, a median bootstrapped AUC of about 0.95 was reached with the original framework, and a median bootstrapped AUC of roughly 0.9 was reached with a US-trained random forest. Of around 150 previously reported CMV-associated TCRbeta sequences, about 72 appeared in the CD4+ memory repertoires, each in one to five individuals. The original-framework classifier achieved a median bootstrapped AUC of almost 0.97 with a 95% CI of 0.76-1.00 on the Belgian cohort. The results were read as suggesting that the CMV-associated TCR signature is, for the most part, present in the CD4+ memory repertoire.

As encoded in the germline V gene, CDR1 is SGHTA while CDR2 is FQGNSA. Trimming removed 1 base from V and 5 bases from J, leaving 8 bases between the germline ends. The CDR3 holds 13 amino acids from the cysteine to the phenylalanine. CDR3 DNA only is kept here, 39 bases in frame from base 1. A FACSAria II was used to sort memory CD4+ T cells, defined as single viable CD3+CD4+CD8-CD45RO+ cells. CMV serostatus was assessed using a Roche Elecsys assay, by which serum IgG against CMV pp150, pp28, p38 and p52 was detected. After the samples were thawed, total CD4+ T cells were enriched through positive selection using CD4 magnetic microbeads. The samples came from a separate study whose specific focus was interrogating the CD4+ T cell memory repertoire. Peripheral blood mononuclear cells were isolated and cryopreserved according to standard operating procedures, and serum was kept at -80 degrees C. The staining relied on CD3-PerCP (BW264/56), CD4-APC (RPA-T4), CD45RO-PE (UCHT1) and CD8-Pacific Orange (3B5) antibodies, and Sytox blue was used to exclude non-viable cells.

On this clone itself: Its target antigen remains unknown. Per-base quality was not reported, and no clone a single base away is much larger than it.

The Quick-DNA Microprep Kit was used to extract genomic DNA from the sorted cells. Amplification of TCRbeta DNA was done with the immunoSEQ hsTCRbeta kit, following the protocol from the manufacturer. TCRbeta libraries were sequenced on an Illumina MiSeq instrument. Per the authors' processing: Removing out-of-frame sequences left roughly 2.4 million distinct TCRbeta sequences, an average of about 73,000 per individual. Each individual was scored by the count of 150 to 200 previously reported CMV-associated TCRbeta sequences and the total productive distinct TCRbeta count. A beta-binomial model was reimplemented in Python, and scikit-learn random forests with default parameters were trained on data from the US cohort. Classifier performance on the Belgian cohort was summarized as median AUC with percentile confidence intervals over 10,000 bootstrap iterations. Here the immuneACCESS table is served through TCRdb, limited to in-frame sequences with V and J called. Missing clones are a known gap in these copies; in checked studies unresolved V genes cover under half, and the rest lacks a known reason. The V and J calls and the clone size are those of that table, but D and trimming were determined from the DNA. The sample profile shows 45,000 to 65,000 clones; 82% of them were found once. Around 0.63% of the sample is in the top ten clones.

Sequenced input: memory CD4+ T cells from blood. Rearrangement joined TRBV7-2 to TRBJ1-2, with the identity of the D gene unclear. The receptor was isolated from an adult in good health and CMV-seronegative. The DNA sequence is TGTGCCAGCAGCTTAGAGCCAGTATATGGCTACACCTTC. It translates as CASSLEPVYGYTF.